The TCR beta chain under discussion was sequenced for a study of blood T cell repertoires in COVID-19. Study overall: Samples taken during acute and convalescent COVID-19 were collected in the United States, Italy and Spain.

The V and J ends lost 1 base and 6 bases respectively, with 9 bases between them. CDR1 is MGHDK, CDR2 SYGVNS, per germline. The CDR3 loop spans 13 amino acids. The repertoire was sequenced with immunoSEQ multiplex PCR; TCRdb's copy has only in-frame clones and lacks some. The table records some 300,000 clones, 86% of them present only once. The material sequenced was peripheral blood. The TCR comes from a woman between 70 and 85 years old with COVID-19, enrolled during active disease. J is TRBJ1-2 and V is TRBV25-1; a weak D match, TRBD1 (5 bases). This chain's CDR3 is CASSEFRDDGYTF. As DNA, the CDR3 is TGTGCCAGCAGTGAATTCAGGGATGATGGCTACACCTTC.